The clone carrying this T cell receptor (beta chain) has ten or more counts. Its specificity is not known. A single record per CDR3 protein comes from TCRdb applying MiXCR to the RT-PCR reads. The table lists about 650,000 distinct CDR3 sequences, 15% to 19% of them singletons. These data originate in a study of response to subunit inactivated influenza vaccine. Broader study findings: Authors suggested few new T cells are recruited by each seasonal influenza vaccination.

Germline CDR1 and CDR2: LGHNA and YSLEER. The CDR3 has 13 amino acids. V gave up 0 bases and J gave up 8 bases, with 8 bases separating them. The material was PBMCs from blood, obtained about 12 days after vaccination. The sequence was collected from a man aged 50 or older who received an inactivated influenza vaccine. This chain links TRBV4-3 with TRBJ2-1; D remains ambiguous. CDR3 DNA sequence: TGCGCCAGCAGCCAAGAAAGACCCGATGAGCAGTTCTTC. As protein: CASSQERPDEQFF.